These T cell receptor beta chains were read from a single sample in a study of shared clonotypes between healthy human individuals. Profiling relied on immunoSEQ multiplex PCR, and the TCRdb table lists in-frame clones only, not all of them. The profile shows about a million clones, approximately 70% of them singletons. The sample was memory CD4+ T cells sorted from blood. Every receptor here comes from a young man in good health. CDR3s include the opening cysteine and the closing phenylalanine or tryptophan. D genes are given only for firm matches. Clone sizes are given selectively: once, few, many, or a class where the clone is expanded.

d_gene: TRBD2
v_gene: TRBV6-4
j_gene: TRBJ2-2
abundance: NA
CDR3aa: CASSGLAGGELFF
CDR3nt: TGTGCCAGCAGTGGACTAGCCGGCGGGGAGCTGTTTTTT

d_gene: NA
v_gene: TRBV27
j_gene: TRBJ2-5
abundance: NA
CDR3aa: CASSKEGWGKTQYF
CDR3nt: TGTGCCAGCAGTAAGGAAGGGTGGGGGAAGACCCAGTACTTC

d_gene: NA
v_gene: TRBV13
j_gene: TRBJ2-7
abundance: NA
CDR3aa: CASSQGGVPPLMEQYF
CDR3nt: TGTGCCAGCAGCCAGGGGGGGGTGCCTCCCCTGATGGAGCAGTACTTC

d_gene: NA
v_gene: TRBV5-1
j_gene: TRBJ2-1
abundance: NA
CDR3aa: CASSLYGPREQFF
CDR3nt: TGCGCCAGCAGCTTGTACGGCCCCCGTGAGCAGTTCTTC

d_gene: NA
v_gene: TRBV28
j_gene: TRBJ1-5
abundance: NA
CDR3aa: CASTSDSYNQPQHF
CDR3nt: TGTGCCAGCACCTCTGACAGCTACAATCAGCCCCAGCATTTT

d_gene: NA
v_gene: TRBV19
j_gene: TRBJ1-5
abundance: NA
CDR3aa: CASSSSPRERGNQPQHF
CDR3nt: TGTGCCAGTAGTTCTTCCCCCCGGGAGCGTGGCAATCAGCCCCAGCATTTT

d_gene: NA
v_gene: TRBV5-6
j_gene: TRBJ1-1
abundance: few
CDR3aa: CASSFTPGVGDTEAFF
CDR3nt: TGTGCCAGCAGCTTCACTCCAGGGGTAGGTGACACTGAAGCTTTCTTT

d_gene: TRBD2
v_gene: TRBV6-5
j_gene: TRBJ2-5
abundance: once
CDR3aa: CASTRLGGSQETQYF
CDR3nt: TGTGCCAGCACTCGCTTGGGAGGGAGTCAAGAGACCCAGTACTTC

d_gene: TRBD1
v_gene: TRBV5-3
j_gene: TRBJ1-1
abundance: few
CDR3aa: CARTLVDGDRGPMNTEAFF
CDR3nt: TGTGCCAGAACCCTTGTGGACGGGGACAGGGGTCCCATGAACACTGAAGCTTTCTTT

d_gene: TRBD1
v_gene: TRBV7-9
j_gene: TRBJ2-1
abundance: NA
CDR3aa: CASSLAGTGGNEQFF
CDR3nt: TGTGCCAGCAGCTTAGCTGGGACAGGGGGCAATGAGCAGTTCTTC

d_gene: NA
v_gene: TRBV5-4
j_gene: TRBJ2-1
abundance: few
CDR3aa: CASSLNSGRGSYNEQFF
CDR3nt: TGTGCCAGCAGCTTGAACAGTGGTCGCGGGTCCTACAATGAGCAGTTCTTC

d_gene: NA
v_gene: TRBV7-8
j_gene: TRBJ2-7
abundance: few
CDR3aa: CASSLDYEQYF
CDR3nt: TGTGCCAGCAGCTTAGACTACGAGCAGTACTTC

d_gene: TRBD2
v_gene: TRBV4-3
j_gene: TRBJ2-7
abundance: NA
CDR3aa: CASSHGTSGPYEQYF
CDR3nt: TGCGCCAGCAGCCACGGGACTAGCGGACCCTACGAGCAGTACTTC

d_gene: NA
v_gene: TRBV5-4
j_gene: TRBJ2-7
abundance: NA
CDR3aa: CASSGSRTGSYEQYF
CDR3nt: TGTGCCAGCAGCGGCTCGCGGACGGGCTCCTACGAGCAGTACTTC

d_gene: NA
v_gene: TRBV10-3
j_gene: TRBJ1-5
abundance: NA
CDR3aa: CAISGTDSSGQPQHF
CDR3nt: TGTGCCATCAGTGGGACAGATTCCTCCGGTCAGCCCCAGCATTTT

d_gene: TRBD2
v_gene: TRBV6-1
j_gene: TRBJ2-7
abundance: NA
CDR3aa: CASKSSGIGTYEQYF
CDR3nt: TGTGCCAGCAAGAGTAGCGGGATTGGGACGTACGAGCAGTACTTC

d_gene: NA
v_gene: TRBV6-6
j_gene: TRBJ1-6
abundance: once
CDR3aa: CASSPQLSYNSPLHF
CDR3nt: TGTGCCAGCAGCCCACAGCTCTCCTATAATTCACCCCTCCACTTT

d_gene: NA
v_gene: TRBV4-3
j_gene: TRBJ2-1
abundance: once
CDR3aa: CASSRALLVSEQFF
CDR3nt: TGCGCCAGCAGCCGCGCTCTACTAGTATCTGAGCAGTTCTTC

d_gene: NA
v_gene: TRBV27
j_gene: TRBJ2-5
abundance: once
CDR3aa: CASRRTPSQETQYF
CDR3nt: TGTGCCAGCAGGCGTACCCCCAGCCAAGAGACCCAGTACTTC

d_gene: NA
v_gene: TRBV5-6
j_gene: TRBJ1-1
abundance: NA
CDR3aa: CASSYLANTEAFF
CDR3nt: TGTGCCAGCAGCTATCTGGCGAACACTGAAGCTTTCTTT

d_gene: TRBD2
v_gene: TRBV5-4
j_gene: TRBJ2-3
abundance: few
CDR3aa: CASSFPGGTDTQYF
CDR3nt: TGTGCCAGCAGTTTCCCGGGAGGGACAGATACGCAGTATTTT

d_gene: TRBD2
v_gene: TRBV6-1
j_gene: TRBJ2-3
abundance: few
CDR3aa: CASSEAVLAGISTDTQYF
CDR3nt: TGTGCCAGCAGTGAAGCGGTCCTAGCGGGGATAAGCACAGATACGCAGTATTTT